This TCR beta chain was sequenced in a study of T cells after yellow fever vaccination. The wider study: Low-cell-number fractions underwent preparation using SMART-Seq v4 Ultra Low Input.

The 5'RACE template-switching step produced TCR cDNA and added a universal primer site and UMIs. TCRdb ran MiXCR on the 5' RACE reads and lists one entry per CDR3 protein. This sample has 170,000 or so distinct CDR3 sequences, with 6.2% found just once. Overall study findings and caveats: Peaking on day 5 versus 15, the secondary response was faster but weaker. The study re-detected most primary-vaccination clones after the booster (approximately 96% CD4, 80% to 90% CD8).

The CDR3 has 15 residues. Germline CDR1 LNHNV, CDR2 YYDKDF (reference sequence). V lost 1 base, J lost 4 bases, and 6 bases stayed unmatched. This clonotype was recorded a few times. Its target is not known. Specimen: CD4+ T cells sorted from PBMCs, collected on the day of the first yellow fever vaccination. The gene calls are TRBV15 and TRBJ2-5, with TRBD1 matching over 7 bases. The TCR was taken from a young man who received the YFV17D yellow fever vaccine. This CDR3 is CATSRGTGRGETQYF. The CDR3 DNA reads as TGTGCCACCAGCAGAGGGACAGGTCGGGGAGAGACCCAGTACTTC. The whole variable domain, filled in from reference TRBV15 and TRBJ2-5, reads DAMVIQNPRYQVTQFGKPVTLSCSQTLNHNVMYWYQQKSSQAPKLLFHYYDKDFNNEADTPDNFQSRRPNTSFCFLDIRSPGLGDTAMYLCATSRGTGRGETQYFGPGTRLLVL.